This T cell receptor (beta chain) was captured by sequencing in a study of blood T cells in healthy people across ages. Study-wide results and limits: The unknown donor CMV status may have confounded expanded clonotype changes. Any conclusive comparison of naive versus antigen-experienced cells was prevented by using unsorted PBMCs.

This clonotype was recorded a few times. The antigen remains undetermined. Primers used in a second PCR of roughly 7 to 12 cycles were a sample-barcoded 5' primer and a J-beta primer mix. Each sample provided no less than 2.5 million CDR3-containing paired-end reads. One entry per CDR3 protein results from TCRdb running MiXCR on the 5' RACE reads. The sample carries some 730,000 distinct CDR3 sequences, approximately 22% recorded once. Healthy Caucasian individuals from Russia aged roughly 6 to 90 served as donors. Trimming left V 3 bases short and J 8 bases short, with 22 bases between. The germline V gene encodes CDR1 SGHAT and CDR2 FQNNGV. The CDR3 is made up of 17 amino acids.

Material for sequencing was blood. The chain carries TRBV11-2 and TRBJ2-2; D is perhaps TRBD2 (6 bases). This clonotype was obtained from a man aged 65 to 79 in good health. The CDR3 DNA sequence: TGTGCCAGCAGCTTGATCATATCTATCGGGAGTAGTGGGGAGCTGTTTTTT. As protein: CASSLIISIGSSGELFF.